What follows are 11 T cell receptor beta chains derived from one specimen sequenced in a study of OX40 agonist ivuxolimab in advanced cancers. Measured with immunoSEQ multiplex PCR; TCRdb has only the in-frame clones, and not every one. Found here are 82,000 or so clones, 80% to 95% of them singletons; the top ten hold around 1.1%. This sample comprised CD4+ or CD8+ T cells sorted from blood, obtained in a trial of the OX40 agonist ivuxolimab. All receptors come from an adult with an advanced solid tumor such as melanoma, head and neck, liver or kidney cancer.

This rearrangement joins TRBV5-1 to TRBJ2-7; 7 bases are a match to TRBD2. From germline, CDR1 is SGHRS and CDR2 YFSETQ. The CDR3 spans 16 residues. J gave up 0 bases and V 0 bases, and 6 bases lay outside the gene matches. CDR3 region: CASSLGPAGYSYEQYF. DNA for the CDR3: TGCGCCAGCAGCTTGGGTCCAGCGGGGTACTCCTACGAGCAGTACTTC.

The chain joins TRBV14 to TRBJ2-7; D may be TRBD1 (6 bases). The germline V and J ends were trimmed by 2 bases and 6 bases, with 8 bases remaining between them. The germline CDR1 and CDR2 sequences are SGHDN and FVKESK. CDR3 length: 12 residues. The CDR3 protein is CASSQTGLEQYF. The CDR3 DNA reads as TGTGCCAGCAGCCAAACAGGGCTCGAGCAGTACTTC.

In nucleotides, the CDR3 is TGCAGCGCCCACCCTCGGGACAGTCAAGAGACCCAGTACTTC. Its protein is CSAHPRDSQETQYF. The chain links TRBV29-1 to TRBJ2-5; TRBD1 aligns across 7 bases. Germline V gene lookup returns CDR1 SQVTM and CDR2 ANQGSEA. The CDR3 extends over 14 amino acids. The V segment lost 7 bases and the J segment 2 bases; nucleotides outside the gene matches: 10.

V gene TRBV6-1 combines with J gene TRBJ2-3; D is possibly TRBD1 (5 bases). Germline CDR1 and CDR2: MNHNS and SASEGT. The V end lost 5 bases, the J end lost 0 bases, and 12 bases lay between the germline ends. CDR3 length: 15 amino acids. In DNA form, the CDR3 reads TGTGCCAGCAGTCAACAAAGGGGTAGCACAGATACGCAGTATTTT. Translating gives CASSQQRGSTDTQYF.

This rearrangement joins TRBV2 to TRBJ2-5, with 9 bases that match TRBD1. Looked up from germline, CDR1 is SNHLY and CDR2 is FYNNEI. This CDR3 has 15 amino acids. The junction had 10 bases not matched to a gene; V was cut back by 7 bases and J by 4 bases. The DNA for the CDR3 is TGTGCCAGCATCTCACAGGGGGCGCATGGAGAGACCCAGTACTTC. Translating gives CASISQGAHGETQYF. The whole variable domain, remainder taken from reference TRBV2 and TRBJ2-5, is EPEVTQTPSHQVTQMGQEVILRCVPISNHLYFYWYRQILGQKVEFLVSFYNNEISEKSEIFDDQFSVERPDGSNFTLKIRSTKLEDSAMYFCASISQGAHGETQYFGPGTRLLVL.

The chain recombines TRBV5-1 with TRBJ2-5; possibly TRBD2 for D (6 bases). V shed 4 bases and J shed 1 base, with 17 bases lying between them. This CDR3 comprises 16 residues. In germline, CDR1 is SGHRS, CDR2 YFSETQ. The CDR3 DNA follows: TGCGCCAGCAGCACCGGTGGAGGGCGGGTCCAAGAGACCCAGTACTTC. Its translation: CASSTGGGRVQETQYF.

The gene calls are TRBV7-2 and TRBJ1-1; weak D call: TRBD1 (5 bases). The CDR3 is 14 amino acids. Trimming pared 5 bases from V and 1 base from J, leaving 11 bases between. Germline V lookup: CDR1 SGHTA, CDR2 FQGNSA. The CDR3 loop is CASSPLGRNTEAFF. CDR3 bases: TGTGCCAGCAGCCCCCTGGGGCGGAACACTGAAGCTTTCTTT.

This sequence joins TRBV5-1 and TRBJ2-4, with D uncertain. V was clipped by 4 bases and J by 4 bases, with 9 bases between them. CDR3 length: 13 residues. Germline V gene data show CDR1 as SGHRS and CDR2 as YFSETQ. CDR3 loop: CASSPSEKNIQYF. The CDR3 DNA follows: TGCGCCAGCAGCCCATCAGAGAAAAACATTCAGTACTTC.

This chain links TRBV5-6 with TRBJ1-5; 10 positions agree with TRBD1. V was clipped by 4 bases and J by 3 bases; unmatched bases: 4. The germline gives CDR1 SGHDT, CDR2 YYEEEE. CDR3 length: 15 residues. The CDR3 DNA follows: TGTGCCAGCAGCCGGGGACAGGGGTACAATCAGCCCCAGCATTTT. Residues: CASSRGQGYNQPQHF.

The gene calls are TRBV28 and TRBJ2-7; TRBD1 matches at 9 bases. Germline lookup yields CDR1 MDHEN and CDR2 SYDVKM. The CDR3 is made up of 13 amino acids. J gave up 6 bases and V 4 bases, and 4 bases lay outside the gene matches. The CDR3 DNA follows: TGTGCCAGCAGTTGGACAGGGGCGCCCGAGCAGTACTTC. Translating gives CASSWTGAPEQYF.

This chain links TRBV28 with TRBJ2-5, with TRBD1 identical over 7 bases. CDR1 is MDHEN and CDR2 is SYDVKM in the germline V gene. This CDR3 contains 12 residues. The V and J ends lost 6 bases and 3 bases, in that order; junction bases with no gene match: 1. The CDR3 nucleotides are TGTGCCAGCAGAGGACAGGAAGAGACCCAGTACTTC. This codes for CASRGQEETQYF.